Sequencing of this T cell receptor beta chain was carried out in a study of cytotoxic CD8 clonotypes in ibrutinib-treated CLL. In the study overall: For this cohort, patients were roughly 10 relapsed/refractory and about 16 treatment-naive, while some 17 were IGHV unmutated. Study-wide results and limits: Baseline clonality, above age-matched healthy donor levels, tracked circulating CD8+ T-cell counts.

T cells were sequenced at a targeted depth of 1 in 200,000 to 1 in 1 million. The data were produced by immunoSEQ multiplex PCR, yet TCRdb's version contains in-frame clones alone and is incomplete. The sample shows some 200,000 clones, more than 65% of them seen only once. As concerns this clone: The antigen is unknown.

V was trimmed by 5 bases and J by 0 bases, leaving 14 bases between them. The CDR3 is made up of 16 amino acids. Germline V gene data show CDR1 as MNHNY and CDR2 as SVGAGI (reference sequence). Source: PBMCs, taken after 12 months of ibrutinib treatment. V gene TRBV6-6 combines with J gene TRBJ2-1; D unresolved. This receptor was identified in a human donor with chronic lymphocytic leukemia. The CDR3 DNA sequence: TGTGCCAGCAGTCACCTCGGGCGTGGCTCCTACAATGAGCAGTTCTTC. This sequence encodes CASSHLGRGSYNEQFF.